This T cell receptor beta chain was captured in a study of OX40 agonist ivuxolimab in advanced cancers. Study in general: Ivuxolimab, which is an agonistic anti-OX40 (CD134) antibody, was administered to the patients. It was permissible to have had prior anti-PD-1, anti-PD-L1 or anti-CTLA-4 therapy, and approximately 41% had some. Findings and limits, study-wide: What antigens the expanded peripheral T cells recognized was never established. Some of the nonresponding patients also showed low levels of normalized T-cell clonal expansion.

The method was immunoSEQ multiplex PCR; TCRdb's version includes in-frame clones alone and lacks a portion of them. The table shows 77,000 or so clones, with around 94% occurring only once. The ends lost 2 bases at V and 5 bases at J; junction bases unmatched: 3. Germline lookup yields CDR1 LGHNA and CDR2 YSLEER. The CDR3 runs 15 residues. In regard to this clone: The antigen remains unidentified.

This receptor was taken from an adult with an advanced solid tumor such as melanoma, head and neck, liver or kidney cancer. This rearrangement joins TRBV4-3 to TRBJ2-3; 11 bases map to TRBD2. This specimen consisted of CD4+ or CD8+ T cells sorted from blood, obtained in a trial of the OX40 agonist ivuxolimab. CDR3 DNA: TGCGCCAGCAGCCAAACTAGCGGGGGTGAAGATACGCAGTATTTT. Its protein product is CASSQTSGGEDTQYF.